Shown below are 7 T cell receptor beta chains from a single sample sequenced in a study of T-cell memory formation after mild COVID-19. TCRdb recomputed calls from the 5' RACE reads with MiXCR, one row per CDR3 protein. The repertoire holds a few hundred thousand distinct CDR3 sequences, with 15% to 20% as singletons. Sequenced: PBMCs or a T cell subset sorted from them (not recorded which). These receptor sequences come from a man younger than 30 who had mild COVID-19 (a few samples of this study predate the infection). Cell type and time point are not known.

This clonotype has just a few counts. This chain connects TRBV6-2 or TRBV6-3 to TRBJ1-5; D perhaps matches TRBD1 (6 bases). V was trimmed by 7 bases and J by 2 bases, leaving 18 bases between them. Germline CDR1 reads MNHEY; CDR2 reads SVGEGT. The CDR3 consists of 16 residues. The CDR3: CASTMGIGQRNQPQHF. CDR3 sequence (DNA): TGTGCCAGCACCATGGGAATCGGACAGCGCAATCAGCCCCAGCATTTT.

This clonotype was observed a few times. V and J are TRBV5-1 and TRBJ2-6, with D perhaps TRBD1 (6 bases). The CDR3 extends over 16 amino acids. Germline V CDR1 and CDR2: SGHRS, YFSETQ. Trimming pared 4 bases from V and 2 bases from J, leaving 13 bases between. The CDR3 DNA reads as TGCGCCAGCAGCGTTGGGGGCGCAACTGGGGCCAACGTCCTGACTTTC. It yields the protein CASSVGGATGANVLTF. The whole variable domain, filled in from reference TRBV5-1 and TRBJ2-6, reads KAGVTQTPRYLIKTRGQQVTLSCSPISGHRSVSWYQQTPGQGLQFLFEYFSETQRNKGNFPGRFSGRQFSNSRSEMNVSTLELGDSALYLCASSVGGATGANVLTFGAGSRLTVL.

The chain employs TRBV5-1 and TRBJ1-1; 7 bases line up with TRBD1. CDR3 length: 16 residues. Germline V gives CDR1 SGHRS, CDR2 YFSETQ. V shed 2 bases, J shed 0 bases, and the junction held 7 bases outside the gene matches. This chain's CDR3 is CASSFLSQGVNTEAFF. The CDR3 DNA is TGCGCCAGCAGCTTTCTAAGTCAGGGGGTGAACACTGAAGCTTTCTTT. Full variable domain (rest looked up from reference TRBV5-1 and TRBJ1-1): KAGVTQTPRYLIKTRGQQVTLSCSPISGHRSVSWYQQTPGQGLQFLFEYFSETQRNKGNFPGRFSGRQFSNSRSEMNVSTLELGDSALYLCASSFLSQGVNTEAFFGQGTRLTVV.

This clonotype was seen many times. This sequence joins TRBV29-1 and TRBJ1-1; D is uncertain. CDR3 length: 10 amino acids. V was clipped by 6 bases and J by 1 base, with 3 bases between them. Germline V gives CDR1 SQVTM, CDR2 ANQGSEA. The CDR3 here is CSVTNTEAFF. The CDR3 bases are TGCAGCGTGACGAACACTGAAGCTTTCTTT. Together with reference TRBV29-1 and TRBJ1-1, the CDR3 gives the full variable domain: SAVISQKPSRDICQRGTSLTIQCQVDSQVTMMFWYRQQPGQSLTLIATANQGSEATYESGFVIDKFPISRPNLTFSTLTVSNMSPEDSSIYLCSVTNTEAFFGQGTRLTVV.

Many counts were recorded for this clonotype. CDR3 sequence: CASGRPRSYEQYF. The CDR3 nucleotides read TGTGCCAGCGGAAGACCCAGGTCCTACGAGCAGTACTTC. The rearrangement joins TRBV6-6 to TRBJ2-7; no clear D gene. Trimming pared 8 bases from V and 1 base from J, leaving 12 bases between. CDR1 MNHNY and CDR2 SVGAGI come from the germline V gene (reference sequence). This CDR3 comprises 13 residues.

V gene TRBV5-5 combines with J gene TRBJ2-1; 12 nucleotides match TRBD2. Unmatched junction bases numbered 3, after V lost 3 bases and J lost 8 bases. Germline CDR1 and CDR2: SGHKS and YYEKEE (reference sequence). The CDR3 is made up of 14 amino acids. CDR3 region: CASSSGLAGYEQFF. CDR3 DNA: TGTGCCAGCAGCTCCGGACTAGCGGGGTATGAGCAGTTCTTC.

In DNA, the CDR3 is TGTGCCACCAGTGACTCCGGGACGGCAAATTCACCCCTCCACTTT. It translates to CATSDSGTANSPLHF. This chain uses TRBV24-1 with TRBJ1-6; tentative D call: TRBD1 (5 bases). The CDR3 is made up of 15 amino acids. The germline CDR1 and CDR2 sequences are KGHDR and SFDVKD. Trimming stripped 4 bases from V and 7 bases from J, with 13 bases between.